The 17 T cell receptor beta chains below come from one sample, sequenced in a study of identical twins. TCRdb itself ran the 5' RACE reads through MiXCR, one entry per CDR3 protein. The table includes roughly 200,000 distinct CDR3 sequences, around 6.8% detected once. Another study also made use of these data, one on yellow fever vaccine responses in identical twins.

The specimen sequenced was memory (CD45RO+) T cells sorted from blood. Receptor source: a woman under 30 in good health.

A word on this clonotype: A much larger clone differs by one base, so this may be a read error. The chain uses TRBV6-5 and TRBJ1-5; D not resolved. The CDR3 runs 13 residues. Germline values: CDR1 MNHEY, CDR2 SVGAGI. Here the CDR3 reads CASTYQREQPQHF. DNA for the CDR3: TGTGCCAGCACTTACCAACGGGAACAGCCCCAGCATTTT.

This clonotype was seen a few times. This chain joins TRBV2 and TRBJ2-1; 12 bases agree with TRBD2. The trim removed 6 bases at V and 4 bases at J, leaving 7 bases unmatched. Germline V gene sequence: CDR1 SNHLY, CDR2 FYNNEI. The CDR3 extends over 16 amino acids. The CDR3 loop is CASRELAGGTYNEQFF. The CDR3 nucleotides are TGTGCCAGCAGAGAACTAGCGGGGGGAACTTACAATGAGCAGTTCTTC.

This chain connects TRBV20-1 to TRBJ2-7; D uncertain. Germline V lookup: CDR1 DFQATT, CDR2 SNEGSKA (reference sequence). The CDR3 consists of 12 residues. CDR3 amino acids: CSAVLGPDGQYF. CDR3 coding DNA: TGCTCGGCTGTTTTAGGGCCCGATGGGCAGTACTTC.

This clonotype has just a few counts. The J gene is TRBJ2-3, the V gene TRBV6-2 or TRBV6-3; D unresolved. From germline, CDR1 is MNHEY and CDR2 SVGEGT. Trimming removed 4 bases at V and 5 bases at J, with 7 bases between. This CDR3 spans 12 amino acids. The CDR3: CASSFVGDTQYF. The CDR3 region has the DNA TGTGCCAGCAGTTTCGTGGGAGATACGCAGTATTTT.

In this sample, this clonotype turned up many times. V is TRBV7-2 and J is TRBJ2-7, with 12 bases that match TRBD1. The V and J ends lost 5 bases and 7 bases, in that order; junction bases with no gene match: 6. This CDR3 spans 14 amino acids. Germline V CDR1 and CDR2: SGHTA, FQGNSA. CDR3 nucleotides: TGTGCCAGCAGCGGCGGGACAGGGGGCCGGGAGCAGTACTTC. Encoded protein: CASSGGTGGREQYF.

This clonotype showed up just a few times. This chain uses TRBV13 with TRBJ2-5, with D maybe TRBD2 (7 bases). Deletions cut 5 bases from V and 3 bases from J, with 22 bases between. The CDR3 spans 17 residues. Germline-derived CDR1 and CDR2 are PRHDT and FYEKMQ (reference sequence). CDR3 bases: TGTGCCAGCAGCCAAAGAGGGGGGGGCGGATGGAAAGAGACCCAGTACTTC. It yields the protein CASSQRGGGGWKETQYF.

This clonotype turned up a few times. This chain uses TRBV4-3 with TRBJ2-7; D is unclear. CDR3 size: 15 residues. Germline CDR1 is LGHNA and CDR2 is YSLEER. V shed 0 bases and J shed 3 bases, with 12 bases lying between them. The CDR3 DNA is TGCGCCAGCAGCCAAGATCCCCTCGCGAACTACGAGCAGTACTTC. As protein: CASSQDPLANYEQYF.

This chain connects TRBV10-3 to TRBJ1-3; D is ambiguous. V lost 0 bases to trimming and J lost 4 bases, with 10 bases between them. Germline V gene data show CDR1 as ENHRY and CDR2 as SYGVKD. The CDR3 has 15 residues. CDR3 DNA: TGTGCCATCAGTGAGTCGGCCGGATCGGGAAACACCATATATTTT. Encoded protein: CAISESAGSGNTIYF.

CDR3 nucleotides: TGCAGTGCTAGAGGAAAGCAGGGTTCATATGGCTACACCTTC. This codes for CSARGKQGSYGYTF. This chain links TRBV20-1 with TRBJ1-2; D possibly corresponds to TRBD1 (5 bases). Trimming shortened V by 1 base and J by 5 bases, and 14 bases separated the two germline ends. The CDR3 runs to 14 residues. Germline loops: CDR1 DFQATT, CDR2 SNEGSKA (reference sequence).

This clonotype was recorded at least ten times. The chain is built from TRBV6-5 and TRBJ2-1; D unresolved. Trimming took off 4 bases at V and 5 bases at J, with 9 bases between the two ends. The CDR3 totals 13 residues. Germline V lookup: CDR1 MNHEY, CDR2 SVGAGI. The DNA for the CDR3 is TGTGCCAGCAGTTCAGCTAGAAACAATGAGCAGTTCTTC. Amino acids: CASSSARNNEQFF.

This clonotype was recorded many times. The V gene is TRBV6-1, the J gene TRBJ2-1; 7 bases line up with TRBD1. CDR3 length: 13 amino acids. V gave up 5 bases and J gave up 9 bases; unmatched junction bases: 7. CDR1 and CDR2 (germline): MNHNS, SASEGT. The CDR3 sequence is CASSTNRGSEQFF. CDR3 DNA: TGTGCCAGCAGTACGAACAGGGGTAGTGAGCAGTTCTTC.

This clonotype has at least ten counts. The chain couples TRBV12-3 or TRBV12-4 to TRBJ2-1; no firm D call. This CDR3 spans 15 amino acids. V lost 0 bases to trimming and J lost 4 bases, with 10 bases between them. CDR3 amino acids: CASSLALTAYNEQFF. In DNA, the CDR3 is TGTGCCAGCAGTTTAGCTCTCACGGCTTACAATGAGCAGTTCTTC.

This clonotype was observed a handful of times. The J gene is TRBJ1-1, the V gene TRBV12-3 or TRBV12-4; D is unresolved. With 1 base removed from V and 3 bases from J, the gap between germline ends came to 18 bases. The CDR3 contains 17 residues. The CDR3 coding sequence is TGTGCCAGCAGTTTAGATATCCCGGGCCCCCGGGACACTGAAGCTTTCTTT. This codes for CASSLDIPGPRDTEAFF.

The rearrangement uses TRBV5-6 and TRBJ2-2; D is unresolved. Looked up from germline, CDR1 is SGHDT and CDR2 is YYEEEE. The CDR3 consists of 12 residues. V shed 1 base and J shed 7 bases, with 5 bases lying between them. Written as DNA, the CDR3 is TGTGCCAGCAGCTTGAGGAACGGGGAGCTGTTTTTT. Its translation: CASSLRNGELFF.

Ten or more counts support this clonotype. V and J are TRBV5-6 and TRBJ2-7; D is uncertain. The germline CDR1 and CDR2 sequences are SGHDT and YYEEEE. Trimming stripped 4 bases from V and 2 bases from J, with 10 bases between. The CDR3 spans 13 residues. CDR3 loop: CASSAVGAYEQYF. The DNA for the CDR3 is TGTGCCAGCAGCGCGGTTGGAGCCTACGAGCAGTACTTC.

Comment on this clonotype: A much larger clone is a single base away; this may be a read error. The rearrangement uses TRBV24-1 and TRBJ2-1; 7 nucleotides align to TRBD2. The CDR3 runs to 13 residues. Looked up from germline, CDR1 is KGHDR and CDR2 is SFDVKD. The CDR3 coding sequence is TGTGCCACCAGTAATTTGGGAGGGATTGAGCAGTTCTTC. This sequence encodes CATSNLGGIEQFF.

This clonotype was recorded at least ten times. The chain carries TRBV6-5 and TRBJ2-7; 9 bases line up with TRBD1. V dropped 4 bases and J dropped 1; count of bases not matched to a gene: 5. There are 15 residues in the CDR3. Germline CDR1 is MNHEY and CDR2 is SVGAGI. The CDR3 protein is CASSSAGTGSYEQYF. In DNA, the CDR3 is TGTGCCAGCAGTTCGGCCGGGACAGGGTCCTACGAGCAGTACTTC.